Below, one TCR beta chain is given with its context. Its antigen is still unknown. This specimen belongs to a study of T cell repertoires in cytomegalovirus infection. Looking at the study overall: CMV infection plus the matching HLA type was flagged by public TCR beta signatures.

Via MiXCR, TCRdb re-called the reads, giving one row per CDR3 protein. The sample consists of around 750,000 distinct CDR3 sequences, 32% of them appearing once. This sample comprised cultured CD8+ T cells from PBMCs, obtained from culture after CMV antigen stimulation. This sequence originates from a human donor in good health (CMV status not recorded). Some clones in this sample may be carry-over from other donors' samples.

DNA for the CDR3: TGTGCCAGCATGGCGGAACTAGCGGGGGCGCACGAGCAGTACTTC. This codes for CASMAELAGAHEQYF. The chain is built from TRBV12-3 or TRBV12-4 and TRBJ2-7, with 11 bases lining up with TRBD2. The CDR3 spans 15 residues. The junction had 10 bases not matched to a gene; V was cut back by 7 bases and J by 5 bases.